These 27 T cell receptor beta chains were all obtained from the same sample, sequenced in a study of cytotoxic CD8 clonotypes in ibrutinib-treated CLL. Generated by immunoSEQ multiplex PCR, the TCRdb table keeps only in-frame clones and is missing some. The sample carries 45,000 or so clones, approximately 70% recorded once. The specimen comprised PBMCs, sampled after 12 months of ibrutinib treatment. The source of these receptors is a human donor with chronic lymphocytic leukemia.

In this sample, this clone turned up once. CDR3 amino acids: CASSLLGSSISGNTIYF. In DNA form, the CDR3 reads TGTGCCAGCAGCTTACTCGGCAGTAGCATCTCTGGAAACACCATATATTTT. The rearrangement joins TRBV7-9 to TRBJ1-3; no clear D. Germline CDR1 SEHNR, CDR2 FQNEAQ (reference sequence). The CDR3 length is 17 residues. With 2 bases removed from V and 0 bases from J, the gap between germline ends came to 14 bases.

This sequence joins TRBV19 and TRBJ1-2; 8 bases fit TRBD1. J gave up 8 bases and V 4 bases, and 21 bases lay outside the gene matches. The CDR3 totals 18 residues. Germline V gene lookup returns CDR1 LNHDA and CDR2 SQIVND (reference sequence). The CDR3 coding sequence is TGTGCCAGTAGTAGAAAACCCCCGGGACAGGAAAGATCTGGGGGCTACACCTTC. Its translation is CASSRKPPGQERSGGYTF.

This clone has more than one count but fewer than ten. J is TRBJ1-5 and V is TRBV10-3; D not resolved. The CDR3 runs to 13 residues. The V and J ends lost 0 bases and 5 bases respectively, with 5 bases between them. CDR1 ENHRY and CDR2 SYGVKD come from the germline V gene. The CDR3 bases are TGTGCCATCAGTGAGTCGAGGGATCAGCCCCAGCATTTT. Amino acid sequence: CAISESRDQPQHF.

The chain joins TRBV5-1 to TRBJ1-3; tentatively, D is TRBD1 (6 bases). Per germline, CDR1 SGHRS and CDR2 YFSETQ. The CDR3 extends over 16 amino acids. V shed 4 bases and J shed 2 bases, with 16 bases lying between them. CDR3 sequence (DNA): TGCGCCAGCAGCCCGACGGGGGGCGCGCCTGGAAACACCATATATTTT. As protein: CASSPTGGAPGNTIYF.

The rearrangement joins TRBV28 to TRBJ1-5; D not resolved. Trimming cost V 5 bases and J 7 bases, with 9 bases left between them. Looked up from germline, CDR1 is MDHEN and CDR2 is SYDVKM. The CDR3 runs to 12 residues. Here the CDR3 reads CASSGGKQPQHF. The CDR3 DNA reads TGTGCCAGCAGTGGAGGGAAGCAGCCCCAGCATTTT.

The gene calls are TRBV6-5 and TRBJ2-4; 8 bases map to TRBD1. This CDR3 region has 16 residues. V was clipped by 0 bases and J by 7 bases; unmatched bases: 8. Germline CDR1 is MNHEY and CDR2 is SVGAGI. The DNA for the CDR3 is TGTGCCAGCAGTTACTCGAGACAGGGGACCGGTAACATTCAGTACTTC. Protein: CASSYSRQGTGNIQYF.

In its sample, this clone was seen a few times. V and J are TRBV7-2 and TRBJ1-3; D uncertain. V lost 1 base and J lost 3, with 13 bases in between. The length of the CDR3 is 16 residues. The germline V gene has CDR1 SGHTA and CDR2 FQGNSA. Here the CDR3 reads CASSLVSVYSGNTIYF. The CDR3 DNA follows: TGTGCCAGCAGCTTAGTTTCGGTTTACAGTGGAAACACCATATATTTT.

The chain recombines TRBV19 with TRBJ1-2; D is possibly TRBD1 (5 bases). V lost 1 base and J lost 4, with 16 bases in between. This CDR3 spans 16 amino acids. Germline assignment: CDR1 LNHDA and CDR2 SQIVND (reference sequence). CDR3 coding DNA: TGTGCCAGTAGTATAGGTTCCCTGGGACGGTCCTATGGCTACACCTTC. Encoded protein: CASSIGSLGRSYGYTF.

This clone is a singleton in its sample. The CDR3 sequence is CASSSGTGGGKNEQFF. CDR3 nucleotides: TGCGCCAGCAGCTCGGGGACAGGGGGAGGGAAGAATGAGCAGTTCTTC. The rearrangement uses TRBV5-1 and TRBJ2-1; 11 bases are a match to TRBD1. CDR3 length equals 16 residues. In germline, CDR1 is SGHRS, CDR2 YFSETQ. The junction had 9 bases not matched to a gene; V was cut back by 3 bases and J by 7 bases.

Written as DNA, the CDR3 is TGTGCCAGCAGCTTGGGGATGGGGACAGGGGGCCGGGAGACCCAGTACTTC. The encoded protein is CASSLGMGTGGRETQYF. The gene calls are TRBV11-2 and TRBJ2-5; 12 bases are a match to TRBD1. The CDR3 runs to 17 residues. The J segment lost 5 bases and the V segment lost 3 bases, leaving 10 bases of the junction unmatched. Germline lookup yields CDR1 SGHAT and CDR2 FQNNGV.

This chain uses TRBV6-1 with TRBJ2-1; D not resolved. Germline V gene data show CDR1 as MNHNS and CDR2 as SASEGT. The CDR3 sequence is 15 residues long. V was trimmed by 0 bases and J by 3 bases, leaving 9 bases between them. In nucleotides, the CDR3 is TGTGCCAGCAGTGAAGCATGGGGAAGCTACAATGAGCAGTTCTTC. As protein: CASSEAWGSYNEQFF.

The sample holds a few counts of this clone. The chain combines TRBV14 with TRBJ2-3, with 7 bases fitting TRBD2. This CDR3 spans 17 amino acids. V lost 1 base and J lost 4; bases outside the gene matches: 11. Germline loops: CDR1 SGHDN, CDR2 FVKESK. Here the CDR3 reads CASSQGVLAYGPDTQYF. In DNA, the CDR3 is TGTGCCAGCAGCCAAGGCGTACTAGCGTATGGCCCAGATACGCAGTATTTT.

The rearrangement links TRBV5-6 to TRBJ2-1, with 7 bases matching TRBD2. The V gene's germline CDR1 is SGHDT and CDR2 YYEEEE. The junction had 8 bases not matched to a gene; V was cut back by 4 bases and J by 4 bases. CDR3 size: 15 residues. The CDR3, as DNA: TGTGCCAGCAGCCAATGGGACTACTTTTACAATGAGCAGTTCTTC. As protein: CASSQWDYFYNEQFF.

The CDR3: CASSQTDSSYEQYF. In DNA form, the CDR3 reads TGCGCCAGCAGCCAAACGGACAGCTCCTACGAGCAGTACTTC. This chain connects TRBV4-3 to TRBJ2-7, with D perhaps TRBD1 (6 bases). In germline, CDR1 is LGHNA, CDR2 YSLEER. Trimming shortened V by 2 bases and J by 0 bases, and 8 bases separated the two germline ends. This CDR3 contains 14 residues.

As DNA, the CDR3 is TGTGCCAGCAGCTCACAGGGTCGAACCGGGGAGCTGTTTTTT. Translating gives CASSSQGRTGELFF. The chain joins TRBV7-3 to TRBJ2-2, with D perhaps TRBD1 (6 bases). Trimming stripped 4 bases from V and 5 bases from J, with 11 bases between. Germline loops: CDR1 SGHTA, CDR2 FQGTGA. This CDR3 is built from 14 residues.

This clone appeared a few times. The chain combines TRBV5-4 with TRBJ2-7, with D unresolved. Germline V gives CDR1 SGHNT, CDR2 YYREEE (reference sequence). Trimming removed 4 bases at V and 2 bases at J, with 10 bases between. This CDR3 spans 13 amino acids. CDR3 residues: CASSPGPAYEQYF. For the CDR3, the DNA is TGTGCCAGCAGCCCTGGGCCCGCCTACGAGCAGTACTTC.

The rearrangement uses TRBV11-2 and TRBJ1-5; D uncertain. The germline V gene has CDR1 SGHAT and CDR2 FQNNGV. Trimming shortened V by 0 bases and J by 5 bases, and 8 bases separated the two germline ends. The CDR3 is 14 residues long. Here the CDR3 reads CASSLEAGDQPQHF. The CDR3 DNA reads as TGTGCCAGCAGCTTAGAGGCAGGAGATCAGCCCCAGCATTTT.

A few counts support this clone. V gene TRBV7-3 combines with J gene TRBJ2-2, with D tentatively TRBD2 (6 bases). The V end lost 6 bases, the J end lost 0 bases, and 8 bases lay between the germline ends. The CDR3 loop spans 14 amino acids. Germline V gene lookup returns CDR1 SGHTA and CDR2 FQGTGA. The CDR3 region has the DNA TGTGCCAGCAGGGCGGGGACGAACACCGGGGAGCTGTTTTTT. Encoded protein: CASRAGTNTGELFF.

This clone came up a few times. The chain carries TRBV19 and TRBJ2-3; TRBD1 aligns across 7 bases. CDR1 is LNHDA, CDR2 SQIVND, per germline (reference sequence). The ends lost 7 bases at V and 0 bases at J; junction bases unmatched: 7. The CDR3 covers 15 residues. CDR3 DNA sequence: TGTGCCAGTACCCGACAGGGCTCCAGCACAGATACGCAGTATTTT. It yields the protein CASTRQGSSTDTQYF.

This rearrangement joins TRBV12-2 to TRBJ1-3. TRBV12-2 is deemed a pseudogene. The CDR3 length is 13 residues. The CDR3 sequence: CAVASEYGNTIYF. In DNA, the CDR3 is TGTGCAGTCGCTTCAGAGTATGGAAACACCATATATTTT.

The chain links TRBV29-1 to TRBJ1-2, with TRBD1 matching over 7 bases. V shed 7 bases, J shed 11 bases, and the junction held 10 bases outside the gene matches. Germline CDR1 is SQVTM and CDR2 is ANQGSEA. The CDR3 spans 11 residues. The CDR3 spells CSALGRQGYTF. Here the CDR3 DNA reads TGCAGCGCCTTAGGTAGACAGGGATACACCTTC.

The chain employs TRBV5-1 and TRBJ1-5; D call uncertain. CDR1 SGHRS and CDR2 YFSETQ come from the germline V gene. Trimming took off 6 bases at V and 0 bases at J, with 10 bases between the two ends. The CDR3 length is 14 residues. CDR3 in amino acids: CASKAGLSNQPQHF. The CDR3 DNA sequence: TGCGCCAGCAAAGCCGGACTTAGCAATCAGCCCCAGCATTTT.

The V and J genes are TRBV7-8 and TRBJ2-1, with 8 bases that match TRBD2. The CDR3 is 16 amino acids. V shed 4 bases, J shed 5 bases, and the junction held 10 bases outside the gene matches. CDR1 and CDR2 from the germline V gene are SGHVS and FQNEAQ. The CDR3 sequence: CASSSFSGGPNNEQFF. As DNA, the CDR3 is TGTGCCAGCAGCTCTTTCTCGGGAGGGCCAAACAATGAGCAGTTCTTC.

The count of this clone is one. This sequence joins TRBV29-1 and TRBJ2-1; D may be TRBD1 (5 bases). Germline CDR1 and CDR2: SQVTM and ANQGSEA. V was pared by 2 bases and J by 8 bases, with 13 bases between. The CDR3 covers 13 residues. The CDR3 protein is CSVEQGTMHEQFF. The CDR3 DNA is TGCAGCGTTGAACAGGGAACTATGCATGAGCAGTTCTTC.

The chain links TRBV9 to TRBJ1-1, with no clear D. Germline CDR1 is SGDLS and CDR2 is YYNGEE. The V end was cut by 2 bases, the J end by 1 base, with 6 bases between. CDR3 length: 13 residues. Here the CDR3 reads CASSVPGNTEAFF. CDR3 DNA: TGTGCCAGCAGCGTGCCGGGGAACACTGAAGCTTTCTTT.

J is TRBJ2-7 and V is TRBV6-6; D is tentatively TRBD1 or TRBD2 (5 bases each). This CDR3 has 15 amino acids. V lost 2 bases to trimming and J lost 0 bases, with 11 bases between them. Germline V gene data show CDR1 as MNHNY and CDR2 as SVGAGI (reference sequence). CDR3 coding DNA: TGTGCCAGCAGTTACGATCCAGGGAGCTCCTACGAGCAGTACTTC. It yields the protein CASSYDPGSSYEQYF.

J is TRBJ2-1 and V is TRBV23-1; perhaps TRBD2 as D (6 bases). TRBV23-1 is assigned to the ORF class and has an uncertain function. This CDR3 spans 17 amino acids. V lost 1 base and J lost 7, with 20 bases in between. In DNA, the CDR3 is TGCGCCAGCAGTCAATTGAGTACGGGAGTCATGGGGAATGAGCAGTTCTTC. This sequence encodes CASSQLSTGVMGNEQFF.